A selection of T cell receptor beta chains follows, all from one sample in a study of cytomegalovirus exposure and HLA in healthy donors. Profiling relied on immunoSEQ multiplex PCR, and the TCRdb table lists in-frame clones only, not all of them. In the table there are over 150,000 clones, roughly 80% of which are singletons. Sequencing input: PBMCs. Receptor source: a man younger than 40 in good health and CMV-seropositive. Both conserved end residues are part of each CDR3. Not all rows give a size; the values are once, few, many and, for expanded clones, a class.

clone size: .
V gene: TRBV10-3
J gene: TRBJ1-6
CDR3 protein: CAISESRAEDSPLHF

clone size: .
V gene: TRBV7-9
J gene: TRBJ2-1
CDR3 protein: CASSRERGENEQFF

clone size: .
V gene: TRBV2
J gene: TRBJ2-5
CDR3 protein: CASSFWGEETQYF

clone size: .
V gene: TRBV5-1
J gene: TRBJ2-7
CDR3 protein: CASSLGLAGGLSYEQYF

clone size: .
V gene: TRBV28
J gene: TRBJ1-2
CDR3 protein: CASSPTGDYGYTF

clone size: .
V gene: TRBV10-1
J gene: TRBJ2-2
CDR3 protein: CASSDAPPNSGTGELFF

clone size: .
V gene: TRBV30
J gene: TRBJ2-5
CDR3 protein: CAYSGTRETQYF

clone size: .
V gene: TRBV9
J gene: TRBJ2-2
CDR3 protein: CASSVGQGSVAGELFF

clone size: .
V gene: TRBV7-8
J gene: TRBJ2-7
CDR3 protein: CASSLLDRGLYEQYF

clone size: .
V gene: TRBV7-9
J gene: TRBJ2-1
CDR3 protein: CASSFPGITYNEQFF

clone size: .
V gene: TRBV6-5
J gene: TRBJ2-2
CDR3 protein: CASSYGTLPGELFF

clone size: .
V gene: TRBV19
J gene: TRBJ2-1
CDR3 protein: CASRMTSGGSYNEQFF

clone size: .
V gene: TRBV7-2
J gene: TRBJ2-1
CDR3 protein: CASSESGSSYNEQFF

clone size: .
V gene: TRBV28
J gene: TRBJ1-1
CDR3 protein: CASSFTRVNTEAFF

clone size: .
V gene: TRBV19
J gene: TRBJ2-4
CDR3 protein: CASSIGGSIAKNIQYF

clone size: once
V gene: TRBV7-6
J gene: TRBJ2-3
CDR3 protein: CASSLAQPAGGPTDTQYF

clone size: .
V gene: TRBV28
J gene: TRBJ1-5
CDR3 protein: CASRTGEGQPQHF

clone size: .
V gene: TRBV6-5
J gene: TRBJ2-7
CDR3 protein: CASSYSGGTYYEQYF

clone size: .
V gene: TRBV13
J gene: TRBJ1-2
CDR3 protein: CASSGLGSFFYGYTF

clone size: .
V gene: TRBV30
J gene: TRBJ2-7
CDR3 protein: CAWVQGGSYEQYF

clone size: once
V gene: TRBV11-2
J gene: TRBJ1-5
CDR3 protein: CASSPGARSNQPQHF

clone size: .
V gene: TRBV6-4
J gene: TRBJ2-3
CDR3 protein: CASSDGLSHTDTQYF

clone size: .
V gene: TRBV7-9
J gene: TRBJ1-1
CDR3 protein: CASSLSGNTEAFF

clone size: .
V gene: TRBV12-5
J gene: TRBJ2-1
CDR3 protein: CASSTGQSPFNEQFF

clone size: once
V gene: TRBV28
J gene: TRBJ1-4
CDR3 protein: CASSLLGQGGEKLFF

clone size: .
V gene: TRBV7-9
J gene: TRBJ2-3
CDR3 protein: CASSDLAGSTDTQYF

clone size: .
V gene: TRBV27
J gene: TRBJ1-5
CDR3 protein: CASLGWGGSNQPQHF

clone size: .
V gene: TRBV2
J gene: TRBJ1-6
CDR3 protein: CASRRDRSYNSPLHF

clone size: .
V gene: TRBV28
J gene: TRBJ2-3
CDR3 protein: CASSSGGVSTDTQYF

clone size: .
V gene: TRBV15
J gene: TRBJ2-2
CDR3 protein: CATSRGDRGSGELFF

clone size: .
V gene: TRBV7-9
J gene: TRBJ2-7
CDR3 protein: CASSSRDSPYEQYF

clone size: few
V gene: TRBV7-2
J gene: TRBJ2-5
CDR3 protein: CASSRRTDQETQYF

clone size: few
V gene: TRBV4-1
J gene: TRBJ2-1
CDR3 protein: CASSQGPGFDNEQFF

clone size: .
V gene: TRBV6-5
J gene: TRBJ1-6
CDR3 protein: CASSYFGGQESPLHF

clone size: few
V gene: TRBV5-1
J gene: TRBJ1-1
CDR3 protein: CASSLGSSRAEAFF

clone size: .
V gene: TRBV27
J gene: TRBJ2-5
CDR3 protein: CASSFRGGAVETQYF

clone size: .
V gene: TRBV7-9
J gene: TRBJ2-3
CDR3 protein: CASSLVSNTDTQYF

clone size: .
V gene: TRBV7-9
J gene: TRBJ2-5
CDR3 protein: CASSFADREETQYF

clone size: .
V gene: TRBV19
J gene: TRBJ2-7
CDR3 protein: CASSIDGYEQYF

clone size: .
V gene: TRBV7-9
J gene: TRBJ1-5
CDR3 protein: CASSLGQGSQPQHF

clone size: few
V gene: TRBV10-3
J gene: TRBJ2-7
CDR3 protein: CAIRAGDSYEQYF